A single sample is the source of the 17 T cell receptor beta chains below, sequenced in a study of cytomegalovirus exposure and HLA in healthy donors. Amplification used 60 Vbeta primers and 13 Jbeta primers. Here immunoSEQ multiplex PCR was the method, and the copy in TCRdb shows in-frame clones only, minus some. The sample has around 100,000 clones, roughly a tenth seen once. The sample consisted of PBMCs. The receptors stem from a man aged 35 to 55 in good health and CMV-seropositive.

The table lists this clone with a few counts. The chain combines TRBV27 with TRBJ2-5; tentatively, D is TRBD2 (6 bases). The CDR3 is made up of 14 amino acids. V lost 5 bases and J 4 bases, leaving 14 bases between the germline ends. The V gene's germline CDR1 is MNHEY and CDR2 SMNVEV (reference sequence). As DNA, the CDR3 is TGTGCCAGCAGTCCCTCGTGGCGGGGAGAGACCCAGTACTTC. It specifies CASSPSWRGETQYF.

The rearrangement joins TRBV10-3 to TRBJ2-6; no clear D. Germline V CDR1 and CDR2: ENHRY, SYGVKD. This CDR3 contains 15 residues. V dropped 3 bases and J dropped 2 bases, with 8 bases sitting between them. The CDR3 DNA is TGTGCCATCAGTGATAGTACTCCTGGGGCCAACGTCCTGACTTTC. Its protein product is CAISDSTPGANVLTF.

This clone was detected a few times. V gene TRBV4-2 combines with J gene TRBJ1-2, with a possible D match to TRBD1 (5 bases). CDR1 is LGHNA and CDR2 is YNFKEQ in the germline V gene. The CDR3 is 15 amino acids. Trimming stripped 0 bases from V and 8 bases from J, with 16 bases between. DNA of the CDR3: TGTGCCAGCAGCCAAGAGGTGTCTCAGGGTTTGGGCTACACCTTC. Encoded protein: CASSQEVSQGLGYTF.

CDR3 nucleotide sequence: TGTGCCAGCTCGTCGAGCGACACCGGGGAGCTGTTTTTT. It encodes CASSSSDTGELFF. The chain joins TRBV18 to TRBJ2-2; D gene unclear. This CDR3 comprises 13 residues. Germline V gene lookup returns CDR1 KGHSH and CDR2 LQKENI. Deletions cut 6 bases from V and 3 bases from J, with 8 bases between.

The CDR3 coding sequence is TGTGCCAGCAGTGCCGGGACTAGCGGTAGCTCCTACAATGAGCAGTTCTTC. Its translation: CASSAGTSGSSYNEQFF. This rearrangement joins TRBV6-4 to TRBJ2-1; TRBD2 matches 11 bases. With 4 bases clipped from V and 0 bases from J, the junction kept 5 bases outside the gene matches. Per germline, CDR1 MRHNA and CDR2 SNTAGT. The length of the CDR3 is 17 residues.

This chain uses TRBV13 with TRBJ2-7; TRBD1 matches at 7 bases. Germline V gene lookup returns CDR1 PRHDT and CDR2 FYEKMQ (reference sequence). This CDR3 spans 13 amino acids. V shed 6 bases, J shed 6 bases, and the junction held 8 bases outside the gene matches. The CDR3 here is CASSFRGGGEQYF. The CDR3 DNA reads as TGTGCCAGCAGTTTTAGAGGGGGCGGCGAGCAGTACTTC. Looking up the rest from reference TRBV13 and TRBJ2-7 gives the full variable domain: AAGVIQSPRHLIKEKRETATLKCYPIPRHDTVYWYQQGPGQDPQFLISFYEKMQSDKGSIPDRFSAQQFSDYHSELNMSSLELGDSALYFCASSFRGGGEQYFGPGTRLTVT.

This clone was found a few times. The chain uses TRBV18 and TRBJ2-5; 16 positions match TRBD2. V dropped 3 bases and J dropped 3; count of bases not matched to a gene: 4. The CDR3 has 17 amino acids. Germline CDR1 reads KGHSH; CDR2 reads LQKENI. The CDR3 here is CASSPEGLAGGKETQYF. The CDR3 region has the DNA TGTGCCAGCTCACCGGAGGGACTAGCGGGAGGGAAAGAGACCCAGTACTTC.

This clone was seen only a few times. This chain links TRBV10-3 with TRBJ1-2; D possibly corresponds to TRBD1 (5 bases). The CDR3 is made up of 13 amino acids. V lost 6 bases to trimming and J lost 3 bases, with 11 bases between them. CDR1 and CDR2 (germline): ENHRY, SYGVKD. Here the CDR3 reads CAISLTEDYGYTF. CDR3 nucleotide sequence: TGTGCCATCAGCCTGACAGAAGACTATGGCTACACCTTC.

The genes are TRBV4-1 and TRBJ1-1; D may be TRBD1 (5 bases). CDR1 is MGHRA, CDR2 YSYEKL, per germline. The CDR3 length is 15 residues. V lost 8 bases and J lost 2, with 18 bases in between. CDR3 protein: CASRQLGGANTEAFF. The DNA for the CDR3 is TGCGCCAGCCGACAGCTCGGAGGGGCAAACACTGAAGCTTTCTTT.

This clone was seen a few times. CDR3 loop: CASSPIISSGFETQYF. The DNA of the CDR3 is TGTGCCAGCAGCCCCATCATTTCTAGCGGGTTTGAGACCCAGTACTTC. V and J are TRBV7-2 and TRBJ2-5; TRBD2 matches at 8 bases. CDR1 and CDR2 from the germline V gene are SGHTA and FQGNSA. V was clipped by 5 bases and J by 5 bases; unmatched bases: 13. The CDR3 contains 16 residues.

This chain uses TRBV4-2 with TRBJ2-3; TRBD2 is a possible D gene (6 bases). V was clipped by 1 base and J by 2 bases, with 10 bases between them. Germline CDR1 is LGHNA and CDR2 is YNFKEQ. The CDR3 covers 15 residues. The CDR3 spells CASSQGGGTTDTQYF. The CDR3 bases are TGTGCCAGCAGCCAAGGGGGCGGGACCACAGATACGCAGTATTTT.

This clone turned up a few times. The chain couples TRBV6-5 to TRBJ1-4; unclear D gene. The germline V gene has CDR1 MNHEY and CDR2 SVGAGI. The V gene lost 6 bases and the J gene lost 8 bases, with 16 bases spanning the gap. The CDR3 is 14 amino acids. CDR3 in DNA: TGTGCCAGCAGCCCGGGGTATCGCTGGGAAAAACTGTTTTTT. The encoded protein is CASSPGYRWEKLFF.

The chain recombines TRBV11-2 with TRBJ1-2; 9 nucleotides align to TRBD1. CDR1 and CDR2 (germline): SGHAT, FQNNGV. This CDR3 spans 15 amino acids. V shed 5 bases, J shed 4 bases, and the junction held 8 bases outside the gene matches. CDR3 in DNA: TGTGCCAGCAGCACAACAGGGGGCGCAGGCTATGGCTACACCTTC. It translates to CASSTTGGAGYGYTF.

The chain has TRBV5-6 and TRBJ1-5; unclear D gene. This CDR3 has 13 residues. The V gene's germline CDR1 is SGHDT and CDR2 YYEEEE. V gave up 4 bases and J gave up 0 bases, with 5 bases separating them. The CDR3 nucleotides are TGTGCCAGCAGCATTAATAGCAATCAGCCCCAGCATTTT. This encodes CASSINSNQPQHF.

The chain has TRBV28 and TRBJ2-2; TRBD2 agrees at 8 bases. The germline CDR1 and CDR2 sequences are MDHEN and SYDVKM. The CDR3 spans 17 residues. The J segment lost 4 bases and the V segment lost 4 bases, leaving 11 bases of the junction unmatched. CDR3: CASSYLLSGDPTGELFF. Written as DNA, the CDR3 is TGTGCCAGCAGTTACCTACTTAGCGGGGATCCCACCGGGGAGCTGTTTTTT.

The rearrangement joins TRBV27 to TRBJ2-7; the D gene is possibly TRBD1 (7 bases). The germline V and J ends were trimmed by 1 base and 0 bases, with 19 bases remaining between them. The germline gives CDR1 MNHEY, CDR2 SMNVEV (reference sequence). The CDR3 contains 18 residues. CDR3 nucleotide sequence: TGTGCCAGCAGTTTATTCACGGGGGACAGCAGTTTCTCCTACGAGCAGTACTTC. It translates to CASSLFTGDSSFSYEQYF.

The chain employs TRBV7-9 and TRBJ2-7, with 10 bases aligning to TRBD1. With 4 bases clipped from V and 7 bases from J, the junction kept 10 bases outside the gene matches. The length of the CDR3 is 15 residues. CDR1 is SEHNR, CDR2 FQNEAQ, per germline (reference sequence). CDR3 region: CASSSRDRGPGEQYF. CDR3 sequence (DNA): TGTGCCAGCAGCTCCAGAGACAGGGGGCCAGGGGAGCAGTACTTC. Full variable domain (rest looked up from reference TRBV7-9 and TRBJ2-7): DTGVSQNPRHKITKRGQNVTFRCDPISEHNRLYWYRQTLGQGPEFLTYFQNEAQLEKSRLLSDRFSAERPKGSFSTLEIQRTEQGDSAMYLCASSSRDRGPGEQYFGPGTRLTVT.